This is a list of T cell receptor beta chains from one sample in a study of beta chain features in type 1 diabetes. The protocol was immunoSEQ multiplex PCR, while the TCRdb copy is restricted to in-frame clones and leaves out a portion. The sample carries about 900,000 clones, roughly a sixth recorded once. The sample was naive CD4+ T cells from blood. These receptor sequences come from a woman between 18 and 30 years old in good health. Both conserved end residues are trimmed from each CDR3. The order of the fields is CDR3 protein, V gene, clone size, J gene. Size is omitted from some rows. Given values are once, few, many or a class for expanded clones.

CDR3: ASSLGLAYTDTQY
V: TRBV27
size: few
J: TRBJ2-3

CDR3: ASSIGMFPDTQY
V: TRBV19
size: few
J: TRBJ2-3

CDR3: ASSLVDPSGAYEQY
V: TRBV7-8
size: -
J: TRBJ2-7

CDR3: ASSVGTRPDTQY
V: TRBV9
size: few
J: TRBJ2-3

CDR3: ASSIPRTSGYEQY
V: TRBV6-5
size: -
J: TRBJ2-7

CDR3: ASSFSSSRLINEQF
V: TRBV7-2
size: -
J: TRBJ2-1

CDR3: ASSEGPGRNNEQF
V: TRBV11-3
size: -
J: TRBJ2-1

CDR3: ASSLGGGTGELF
V: TRBV7-2
size: -
J: TRBJ2-2

CDR3: ASSVQSGTSGRMKTQY
V: TRBV5-4
size: few
J: TRBJ2-5

CDR3: ASSLHSLNTEAF
V: TRBV28
size: -
J: TRBJ1-1

CDR3: ASSLMGDEQY
V: TRBV5-8
size: few
J: -

CDR3: ASSQDLREGMSTDTQY
V: TRBV4-2
size: few
J: TRBJ2-3

CDR3: ASSLGSYPDRITGGYT
V: TRBV5-4
size: few
J: TRBJ1-2

CDR3: AISEPAGVYEQF
V: TRBV10-3
size: -
J: TRBJ2-1

CDR3: ASSLPGQGSGNEQF
V: TRBV28
size: -
J: TRBJ2-1

CDR3: ASSSRIQTSGVDEQF
V: TRBV11-2
size: few
J: TRBJ2-1

CDR3: ASNPMGTSGFYEQY
V: TRBV27
size: -
J: TRBJ2-7

CDR3: ASSLAGGAPYEQY
V: TRBV7-9
size: -
J: TRBJ2-7

CDR3: ASKVVPSGGQETQY
V: TRBV11-2
size: -
J: TRBJ2-5

CDR3: ASSPSTSRPYNEQF
V: TRBV4-2
size: few
J: TRBJ2-1

CDR3: ASSVGTEQETQY
V: TRBV9
size: -
J: TRBJ2-5

CDR3: ASSPPVVYEQF
V: TRBV18
size: once
J: TRBJ2-1

CDR3: ASSYTTSGRYQNEQF
V: TRBV28
size: few
J: TRBJ2-1

CDR3: SARVSGEQY
V: TRBV20-1
size: -
J: TRBJ2-7

CDR3: ASSDNGFYEQY
V: TRBV10-2
size: few
J: TRBJ2-7

CDR3: AISPGLAGEETQY
V: TRBV10-3
size: -
J: TRBJ2-5

CDR3: ASSEAGQGLPLAKNIQY
V: TRBV2
size: -
J: TRBJ2-4

CDR3: ASSFSGSAAEQY
V: TRBV7-2
size: -
J: TRBJ2-7

CDR3: ASTQAQGALYGYT
V: TRBV2
size: few
J: TRBJ1-2

CDR3: ASSLGSEGVNYGYT
V: TRBV7-8
size: -
J: TRBJ1-2

CDR3: ASSLAPGQGEYEQY
V: TRBV5-1
size: few
J: TRBJ2-7

CDR3: ASSLRDPRWDTQY
V: TRBV6-5
size: -
J: TRBJ2-3